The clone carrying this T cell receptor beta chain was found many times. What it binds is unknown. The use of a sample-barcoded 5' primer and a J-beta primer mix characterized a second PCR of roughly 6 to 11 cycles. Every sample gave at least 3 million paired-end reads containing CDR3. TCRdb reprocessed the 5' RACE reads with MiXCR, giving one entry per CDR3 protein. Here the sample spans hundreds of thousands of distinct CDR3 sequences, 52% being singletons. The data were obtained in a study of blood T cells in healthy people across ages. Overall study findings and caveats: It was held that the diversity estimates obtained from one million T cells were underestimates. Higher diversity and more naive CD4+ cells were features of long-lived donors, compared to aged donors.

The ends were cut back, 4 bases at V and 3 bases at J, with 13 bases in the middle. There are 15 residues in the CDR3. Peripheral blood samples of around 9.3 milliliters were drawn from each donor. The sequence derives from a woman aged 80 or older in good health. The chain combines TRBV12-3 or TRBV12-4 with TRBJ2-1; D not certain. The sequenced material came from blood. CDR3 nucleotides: TGTGCCAGCAGTTACGCCCGCTCCAACTACAATGAGCAGTTCTTC. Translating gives CASSYARSNYNEQFF.